These T cell receptor beta chains were read from a single sample in a study of patients and donors after allogeneic stem cell transplantation. A single record per CDR3 protein comes from TCRdb applying MiXCR to the RT-PCR reads. The sample records about a million distinct CDR3 sequences, more than 15% being singletons. Sequenced sample: blood, either unsorted or a sorted T cell fraction (not recorded which). The receptors were gathered from a human donor who was either an allogeneic HSCT recipient or a stem cell or donor lymphocyte infusion donor (not recorded which). It is not recorded whose cells these are; they may come from a transplant donor. Both conserved end residues are part of each CDR3. Fields, in order: V gene, clone size, D gene, J gene, CDR3 DNA, CDR3 protein. The D gene is left open where the match is weak. Rows may omit the clone size; those that give it use once, few, many or a size class.

>TRBV20-1|few|NA|TRBJ2-2
TGCAGTGCTAGACCTATCAGGTTTTCGGACAGAGACACCGGGGAGCTGTTTTTT
CSARPIRFSDRDTGELFF
>TRBV11-2|few|NA|TRBJ2-1
TGTGCCAGCAGCCAGGGTGATCGGCCAGCGCAGTTCTTC
CASSQGDRPAQFF
>TRBV2|NA|NA|TRBJ1-2
TGTGCCAGCAGTTCCGACACTTCCATCTATGGCTACACCTTC
CASSSDTSIYGYTF
>TRBV4-2|NA|TRBD2|TRBJ2-1
TGTGCCAGCAGCCAAGATCGGGGACTACTTTACAATGAGCAGTTCTTC
CASSQDRGLLYNEQFF
>TRBV29-1|NA|NA|TRBJ1-2
TGCAGCGCCAAAAAGGACGCCGGGGCGGGCTACACCTTC
CSAKKDAGAGYTF
>TRBV27|NA|NA|TRBJ2-1
TGTGCCAGCAGTCGTCCGGCGGACCAACCGTACAATGAGCAGTTCTTC
CASSRPADQPYNEQFF
>TRBV20-1|NA|NA|TRBJ1-2
TGCAGTGCATCGACAGTGAACTACACCTTC
CSASTVNYTF
>TRBV6-5|NA|TRBD1|TRBJ2-5
TGTGCCAGCAGTTACGGTGGGACAGGGGCAGAGACCCAGTACTTC
CASSYGGTGAETQYF
>TRBV12-3/TRBV12-4|few|TRBD1|TRBJ1-2
TGTGCCAGCAGCAGGACAGGATACTATGGCTACACCTTC
CASSRTGYYGYTF
>TRBV25-1|NA|TRBD2|TRBJ2-3
TGTGCCAGCAGTGAATTGGGGGGGGGTAAAAACACAGATACGCAGTATTTT
CASSELGGGKNTDTQYF
>TRBV10-3|few|TRBD2|TRBJ2-7
TGTGCCATCAATAGCGGGGGACCCTACGAGCAGTACTTC
CAINSGGPYEQYF
>TRBV6-5|NA|NA|TRBJ1-3
TGTGCCAGCAGTTACTTCGACGCAGCATTCTCTGGAAACACCATATATTTT
CASSYFDAAFSGNTIYF
>TRBV6-5|NA|NA|TRBJ1-5
TGTGCCAGCAGTTCTCCCGTCCGGGGTAGAAGCAATCAGCCCCAGCATTTT
CASSSPVRGRSNQPQHF
>TRBV6-5|NA|TRBD2|TRBJ2-3
TGTGCCAGCAGTTCCAATGGACTAGCGGGGGGCCCAAAAGATACGCAGTATTTT
CASSSNGLAGGPKDTQYF
>TRBV12-3/TRBV12-4|many|TRBD1|TRBJ2-1
TGTGCCAGCAGTTCTATAGGGGGCACGCAGTTCTTC
CASSSIGGTQFF
>TRBV4-3|NA|NA|TRBJ1-3
TGCGCCAGCAGCCCGAGGGTGAGAGGCTCTGGAAACACCATATATTTT
CASSPRVRGSGNTIYF
>TRBV20-1|few|NA|TRBJ1-6
TGCAGTGCTAGAGATTCGGGGAGGAATTCACCCCTCCACTTT
CSARDSGRNSPLHF
>TRBV12-3/TRBV12-4|few|NA|TRBJ2-7
TGTGCCAGCAGCAGTGACGGGGGAGGTTTCAACGAGCAGTACTTC
CASSSDGGGFNEQYF
>TRBV30|NA|TRBD1|TRBJ2-5
TGTGCCTGGAACCGGGACAGGGCCATCCGCGACAAGTACTTC
CAWNRDRAIRDKYF
>TRBV12-3/TRBV12-4|many|NA|TRBJ1-3
TGTGCCAGCAGTTTAGGGGCGCGAGGAAACACCATATATTTT
CASSLGARGNTIYF
>TRBV10-3|few|TRBD2|TRBJ2-7
TGTGCCTCGGGAACAGCGGGAGGTAACCACGAGCAGTACTTC
CASGTAGGNHEQYF
>TRBV6-5|NA|NA|TRBJ2-3
TGTGCCAGCAGTTACTCGGTCGGCCTAGACCACCGGGATACGCAGTATTTT
CASSYSVGLDHRDTQYF
>TRBV20-1|NA|NA|TRBJ2-5
TGCAGTGCTAGAGATTTTAACCTAGCTCAAGAGACCCAGTACTTC
CSARDFNLAQETQYF
>TRBV5-1|many|NA|TRBJ1-1
TGCGCCAGCAGCTTGGAGCTCTTGAACACTGAAGCTTTCTTT
CASSLELLNTEAFF
>TRBV3-1|many|NA|TRBJ2-6
TGTGCCAGCTCGGCAACCGGGGCCAACGTCCTGACTTTC
CASSATGANVLTF
>TRBV6-1|few|NA|TRBJ1-5
TGTGCCAGCAGTGAAACGGCGCGGGGGCGAGGTCAGCCCCAGCATTTT
CASSETARGRGQPQHF
>TRBV15|few|NA|TRBJ2-7
TGTGCCACCAGCAGAGATTTACTGGTTTACGAGCAGTACTTC
CATSRDLLVYEQYF
>TRBV6-1|NA|TRBD2|TRBJ2-1
TGTACCAGCGGACCCGGGACTAACGTCAATGAGCAGTTCTTC
CTSGPGTNVNEQFF
>TRBV20-1|NA|NA|TRBJ2-3
TGCAGTGCCCTAGGTCGGGGAGCCACAGATACGCAGTATTTT
CSALGRGATDTQYF
>TRBV27|many|TRBD2|TRBJ2-1
TGTGCCAGCAGTTTATCGAGGCTAGCGGGGGGCAATGAGCAGTTCTTC
CASSLSRLAGGNEQFF
>TRBV5-5|NA|TRBD1|TRBJ2-2
TGTGCCAGCCAATTGACAGGGTCATACGGGGAGCTGTTTTTT
CASQLTGSYGELFF
>TRBV7-9|NA|NA|TRBJ2-7
TGTGCCAGCAGCTTAAATCTAGGCATGAGGGCCGAGCAGTACTTC
CASSLNLGMRAEQYF
>TRBV9|few|TRBD2|TRBJ2-1
TGTGCCAGCAGCGTAAGACCAGTCGGACTAGCGAGCAGTTCCTACAATGAGCAGTTCTTC
CASSVRPVGLASSSYNEQFF
>TRBV20-1|NA|NA|TRBJ1-5
TGCAGTGCTAGTTCGCTGGGGAGCAATCAGCCCCAGCATTTT
CSASSLGSNQPQHF
>TRBV5-1|few|NA|TRBJ2-5
TGCGCCAGCAGTCGGGGGGACAGCCTCCAAGAGACCCAGTACTTC
CASSRGDSLQETQYF
>TRBV15|NA|NA|TRBJ1-1
TGTGCCACCAGCAGAGATCGGGGCACTGAAGCTTTCTTT
CATSRDRGTEAFF
>TRBV25-1|NA|NA|TRBJ1-1
TGTGCCAGCAGCAGTTTCAGGGGGAACACTGAAGCTTTCTTT
CASSSFRGNTEAFF
>TRBV24-1|NA|NA|TRBJ2-3
TGTGCCACCAGTGATTTGGGGGTTCCTGGGGGCGATACGCAGTATTTT
CATSDLGVPGGDTQYF
>TRBV19|NA|TRBD1|TRBJ1-5
TGTGCCAGTAGTATCGAGGGACAGGGGGCGCGGCAGCCCCAGCATTTT
CASSIEGQGARQPQHF
>TRBV18|few|NA|TRBJ2-2
TGTGCCAGCTCACCATTCAGGGTGGTGATAACCGGGGAGCTGTTTTTT
CASSPFRVVITGELFF
>TRBV5-4|NA|NA|TRBJ2-7
TGTGCCAGCAGCTTGAGGCAGGAACCATACGAGCAGTACTTC
CASSLRQEPYEQYF
>TRBV5-5|many|TRBD1|TRBJ2-4
TGTGCCAGCAGCCAACAGGGGACCAAAAACATTCAGTACTTC
CASSQQGTKNIQYF
>TRBV20-1|NA|TRBD1|TRBJ1-2
TGCGGGGGGGACAGGGAATATGGCTACACCTTC
CGGDREYGYTF
>TRBV6-1|NA|TRBD1|TRBJ1-3
TGTGCCAGCAGGACGACAGGGGCCTCTGGAAACACCATATATTTT
CASRTTGASGNTIYF
>TRBV5-1|many|NA|TRBJ1-1
TGCGCCAGCAGCTTGGAAACAGCGAACACTGAAGCTTTCTTT
CASSLETANTEAFF
>TRBV30|few|NA|TRBJ2-2
TGTGCCTGGAGTACGACCTCCGGGACACTCACCGGGGAGCTGTTTTTT
CAWSTTSGTLTGELFF
>TRBV20-1|NA|NA|TRBJ2-2
TGCAGTGCTAGAGATCTATTCCCGGAGCTGTTTTTT
CSARDLFPELFF